This entry lists 9 T cell receptor beta chains sequenced from one sample in a study of CD8+ T cells in alopecia areata. Extracted from the samples, RNA was reverse transcribed into cDNA to serve as the sequencing template. The protocol was immunoSEQ multiplex PCR, while the TCRdb copy is restricted to in-frame clones and leaves out a portion. This sample has 65,000 to 75,000 clones; around 30% occur once, and the top ten carry more than 12%. The sample's treatment: oral pan-JAK inhibitor, 5-10 mg twice daily. The sample consisted of CD8+ T cells sorted from blood, taken at week 4, from a patient treated with tofacitinib. All receptors come from a human donor with alopecia areata.

The chain links TRBV7-8 to TRBJ2-3; no clear D gene. Germline CDR1 SGHVS, CDR2 FQNEAQ. This CDR3 has 13 amino acids. V lost 2 bases to trimming and J lost 1 base, with 4 bases between them. The CDR3 protein is CASSLTGTDTQYF. The CDR3 DNA is TGTGCCAGCAGCTTAACGGGCACAGATACGCAGTATTTT. The full variable domain, rest sourced from reference TRBV7-8 and TRBJ2-3, is GAGVSQSPRYKVAKRGQDVALRCDPISGHVSLFWYQQALGQGPEFLTYFQNEAQLDKSGLPSDRFFAERPEGSVSTLKIQRTQQEDSAVYLCASSLTGTDTQYFGPGTRLTVL.

This clone was observed a handful of times. The V gene is TRBV7-9, the J gene TRBJ2-7; 7 bases line up with TRBD1. The germline V gene encodes CDR1 SEHNR and CDR2 FQNEAQ (reference sequence). The CDR3 has 11 residues. V lost 4 bases and J lost 10; bases outside the gene matches: 4. CDR3 in DNA: TGTGCCAGCAGCTCGACAGGGTTTCAGTACTTC. This sequence encodes CASSSTGFQYF. Combining the CDR3 with reference TRBV7-9 and TRBJ2-7 gives the whole variable domain DTGVSQNPRHKITKRGQNVTFRCDPISEHNRLYWYRQTLGQGPEFLTYFQNEAQLEKSRLLSDRFSAERPKGSFSTLEIQRTEQGDSAMYLCASSSTGFQYFGPGTRLTVT.

This clone was detected many times. The gene calls are TRBV4-1 and TRBJ2-1, with D possibly TRBD1 on 5 matching bases. V was pared by 1 base and J by 0 bases, with 10 bases between. CDR1 is MGHRA, CDR2 YSYEKL, per germline. CDR3 size: 16 residues. As DNA, the CDR3 is TGCGCCAGCAGCCAAGGGGGCGGAGCCTCCTACAATGAGCAGTTCTTC. Translated, it gives CASSQGGGASYNEQFF.

The J gene is TRBJ1-1, the V gene TRBV7-6, with D possibly TRBD1 on 5 matching bases. From germline, CDR1 is SGHVS and CDR2 FNYEAQ. The V end was cut by 5 bases, the J end by 4 bases, with 11 bases between. The CDR3 runs 13 residues. CDR3 residues: CASSPSQGTEAFF. CDR3 DNA: TGTGCCAGCAGCCCTTCGCAGGGCACTGAAGCTTTCTTT.

The J gene is TRBJ2-5, the V gene TRBV5-1, with D tentatively TRBD2 (6 bases). The CDR3 covers 15 residues. The germline V gene has CDR1 SGHRS and CDR2 YFSETQ. V was cut by 1 base and J by 5 bases, with 15 bases left in between. The CDR3 protein is CASSLRGGRTETQYF. The CDR3 coding sequence is TGCGCCAGCAGCTTGCGGGGAGGCAGGACCGAGACCCAGTACTTC.

CDR3 DNA: TGTGCCAGCAGACTGGGTTCGGGGACTGAAGCTTTCTTT. Protein sequence: CASRLGSGTEAFF. The V gene is TRBV6-4, the J gene TRBJ1-1; D remains ambiguous. The CDR3 is 13 amino acids. The germline gives CDR1 MRHNA, CDR2 SNTAGT. Deletions cut 6 bases from V and 5 bases from J, with 13 bases between.

This chain uses TRBV5-1 with TRBJ2-7; TRBD1 matches 9 bases. The CDR3 loop spans 16 amino acids. J was trimmed by 2 bases and V by 3 bases; bases with no gene match: 9. The germline V gene encodes CDR1 SGHRS and CDR2 YFSETQ. This CDR3 reads CASSSRTGTGTYEQYF. CDR3 nucleotides: TGCGCCAGCAGCTCCAGGACCGGGACAGGGACCTACGAGCAGTACTTC.

The genes are TRBV7-2 and TRBJ2-7; D gene unclear. There are 10 residues in the CDR3. The germline V and J ends were trimmed by 2 bases and 6 bases, with 2 bases remaining between them. CDR1 is SGHTA and CDR2 is FQGNSA in the germline V gene. The CDR3: CASSLSEQYF. The DNA for the CDR3 is TGTGCCAGCAGCTTAAGCGAGCAGTACTTC.

The genes are TRBV13 and TRBJ2-7; 9 nucleotides match TRBD1. V shed 5 bases and J 3 bases; nucleotides not matched to a gene: 5. Germline loops: CDR1 PRHDT, CDR2 FYEKMQ (reference sequence). This CDR3 has 14 amino acids. CDR3 nucleotides: TGTGCCAGCAGCCAAAACAGGGGGCTCTACGAGCAGTACTTC. This sequence encodes CASSQNRGLYEQYF.